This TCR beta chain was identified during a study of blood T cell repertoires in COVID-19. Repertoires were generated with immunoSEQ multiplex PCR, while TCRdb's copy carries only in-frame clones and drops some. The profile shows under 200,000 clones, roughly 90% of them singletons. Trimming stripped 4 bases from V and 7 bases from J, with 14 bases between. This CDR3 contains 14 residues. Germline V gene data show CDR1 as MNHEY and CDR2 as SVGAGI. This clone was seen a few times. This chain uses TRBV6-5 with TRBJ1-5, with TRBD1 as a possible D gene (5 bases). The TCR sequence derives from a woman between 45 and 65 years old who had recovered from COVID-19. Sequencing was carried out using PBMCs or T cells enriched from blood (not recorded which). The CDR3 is CASSSNYNRQPQHF. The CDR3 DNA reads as TGTGCCAGCAGTTCGAACTATAACAGGCAGCCCCAGCATTTT.